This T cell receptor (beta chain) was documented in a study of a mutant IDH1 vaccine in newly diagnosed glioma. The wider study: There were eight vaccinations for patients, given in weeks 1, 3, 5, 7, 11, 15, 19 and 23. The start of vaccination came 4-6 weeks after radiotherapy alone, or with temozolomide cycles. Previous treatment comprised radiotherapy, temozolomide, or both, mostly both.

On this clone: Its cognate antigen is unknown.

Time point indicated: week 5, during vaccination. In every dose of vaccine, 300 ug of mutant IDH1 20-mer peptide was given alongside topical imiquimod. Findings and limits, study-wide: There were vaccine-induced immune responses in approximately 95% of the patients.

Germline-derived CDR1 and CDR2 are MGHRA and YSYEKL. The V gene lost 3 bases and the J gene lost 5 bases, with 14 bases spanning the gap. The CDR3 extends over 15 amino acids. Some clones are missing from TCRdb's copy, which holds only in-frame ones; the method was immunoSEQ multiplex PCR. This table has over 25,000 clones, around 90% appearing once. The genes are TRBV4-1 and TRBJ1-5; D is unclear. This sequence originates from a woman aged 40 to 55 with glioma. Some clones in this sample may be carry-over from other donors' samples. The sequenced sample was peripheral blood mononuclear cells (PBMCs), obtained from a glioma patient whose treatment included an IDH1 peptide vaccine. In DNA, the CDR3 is TGCGCCAGCAGCCAGGTTAGATCCAGCGATCAGCCCCAGCATTTT. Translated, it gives CASSQVRSSDQPQHF.